This T cell receptor (beta chain) was retrieved from a study of beta chain features in type 1 diabetes. The study, taken as a whole, reports: Shortening of TCRB CDR3s, moderate but significant, appeared in all four CD4+ subsets of Type 1 diabetes patients. Compared to healthy donors, patients appeared to have naive, central memory and Treg TCRB repertoires that were more alike.

Reverse transcription of all isolated RNA meant that expressed TCRB transcripts were sequenced. Sequencing used immunoSEQ multiplex PCR; TCRdb keeps in-frame clones, though not all of them. The sample has roughly 280,000 clones, 24% seen once; the top ten hold about 0.012%. For this clone: Its matching antigen is unknown. This specimen includes other DNA sequences encoding the same CDR3.

Unmatched junction bases numbered 1, after V lost 8 bases and J lost 1 base. The CDR3 is 14 residues long. Germline CDR1 is LNHDA and CDR2 is SQIVND (reference sequence). Without exception, sorted populations had purity beyond 98%. This TCR derives from a woman aged 25 to 39 with type 1 diabetes. The sequenced sample consisted of naive CD4+ T cells from blood. V is TRBV19 and J is TRBJ2-2, with 10 bases lining up with TRBD2. The chain's CDR3 is CASRTSGNTGELFF. In nucleotides, the CDR3 is TGTGCCAGTCGGACTAGCGGGAACACCGGGGAGCTGTTTTTT. Full variable domain (rest looked up from reference TRBV19 and TRBJ2-2): DGGITQSPKYLFRKEGQNVTLSCEQNLNHDAMYWYRQDPGQGLRLIYYSQIVNDFQKGDIAEGYSVSREKKESFPLTVTSAQKNPTAFYLCASRTSGNTGELFFGEGSRLTVL.